This T cell receptor (beta chain) was sequenced for a study of human T cells and chemical hapten exposure. Study background: Slight volume differences across pooled libraries mainly accounted for varying per-sample TCR yields.

Study-wide results and limits: TCRs above 1 in 1000 frequency did not change with DPC sensitization.

At least ten counts were recorded for this clonotype. No antigen is known for it. Time point indicated: healthy volunteer bleed at 2 weeks. Total RNA was isolated from unfractionated whole blood. Separate cDNA molecules received unique molecular identifiers, which the library attached to them. Per the authors' pipeline: 96,000 or so TCRs per sample was the median, with a range of roughly 23,224 to 750,000. MiXCR was run by TCRdb on the RACE reads, yielding one entry per CDR3 protein. These V and J calls are TCRdb output, not the study's own analysis. Of about 45,000 distinct CDR3 sequences listed, 3.5% to 4.5% were seen once; the top ten hold about 1.6%. The sequenced sample was whole blood. This TCR was sampled from a female donor in good health. Some clones in this sample may be carry-over from other donors' samples.

CDR3 in amino acids: CASSVAGGLDTGELFF. Written as DNA, the CDR3 is TGTGCCAGCAGCGTAGCTGGGGGGCTAGACACCGGGGAGCTGTTTTTT. The J gene is TRBJ2-2, the V gene TRBV9; D tentatively reads TRBD1 or TRBD2 (6 bases each). Trimming stripped 0 bases from V and 3 bases from J, with 12 bases between. CDR3 length: 16 amino acids. CDR1 SGDLS and CDR2 YYNGEE come from the germline V gene.